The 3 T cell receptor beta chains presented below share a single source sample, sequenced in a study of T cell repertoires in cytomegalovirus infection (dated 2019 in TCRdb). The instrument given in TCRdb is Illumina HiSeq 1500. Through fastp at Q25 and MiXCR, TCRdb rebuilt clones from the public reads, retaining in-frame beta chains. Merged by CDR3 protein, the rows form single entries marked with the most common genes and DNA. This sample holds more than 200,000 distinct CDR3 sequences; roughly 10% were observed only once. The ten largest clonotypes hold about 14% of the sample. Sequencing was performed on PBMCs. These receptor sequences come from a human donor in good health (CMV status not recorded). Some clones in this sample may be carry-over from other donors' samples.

The DNA for the CDR3 is TGCGCCAGCAGCCGAGGACAGGGAAGAACCTACGAGCAGTACTTC. Its protein product is CASSRGQGRTYEQYF. The rearrangement joins TRBV5-1 to TRBJ2-7; 8 bases align to TRBD1. Germline lookup yields CDR1 SGHRS and CDR2 YFSETQ. The junction had 8 bases not matched to a gene; V was cut back by 4 bases and J by 2 bases. This CDR3 has 15 residues.

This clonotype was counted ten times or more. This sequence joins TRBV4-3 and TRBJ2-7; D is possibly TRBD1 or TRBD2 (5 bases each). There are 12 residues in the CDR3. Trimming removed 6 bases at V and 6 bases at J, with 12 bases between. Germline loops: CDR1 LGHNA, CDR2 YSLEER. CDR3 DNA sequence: TGCGCCAGCAGGGGAGCTGGGGGCGAGCAGTACTTC. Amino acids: CASRGAGGEQYF.

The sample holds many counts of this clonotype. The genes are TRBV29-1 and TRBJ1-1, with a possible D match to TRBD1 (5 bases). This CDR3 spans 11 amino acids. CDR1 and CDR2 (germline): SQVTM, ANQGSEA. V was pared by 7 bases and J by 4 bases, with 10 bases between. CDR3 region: CSGQRSTEAFF. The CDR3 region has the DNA TGCAGCGGACAGCGGTCCACTGAAGCTTTCTTT.